This T cell receptor (beta chain) was sequenced during a study of human T cells and chemical hapten exposure. Findings of the study overall: Expanded TCRs showed more large CDR3 clusters than pre-sensitization or healthy control sets. As patch test score rose, PT1 expanded TCR counts tended to rise as well.

Time point given: patch test 3, about 24 weeks after DPC sensitization. Treatment specified: therapeutic diphenylcyclopropenone sensitization with weekly scalp DPC. At patch-test visits, sampling came before the patch test. Germline V lookup: CDR1 SGHRS, CDR2 YFSETQ. The ends lost 4 bases at V and 8 bases at J; junction bases unmatched: 7. CDR3 size: 14 residues. Each cDNA molecule in the library carried unique molecular identifiers. Each CDR3 protein gets one entry after TCRdb re-called the RACE reads with MiXCR. The sample lists some 64,000 distinct CDR3 sequences; approximately 10% were seen once. This clonotype was recorded many times. Its antigen remains unknown.

The origin of this receptor is a young woman with alopecia areata. Some clones in this sample may be carry-over from other donors' samples. Sample: whole blood, taken in connection with sensitization to the hapten diphenylcyclopropenone (DPC). V usage is TRBV5-1 and J usage is TRBJ1-4; 8 nucleotides line up with TRBD1. The CDR3 spells CASSIGQGGEKLFF. The CDR3 coding sequence is TGCGCCAGCAGCATTGGACAGGGAGGCGAAAAACTGTTTTTT.